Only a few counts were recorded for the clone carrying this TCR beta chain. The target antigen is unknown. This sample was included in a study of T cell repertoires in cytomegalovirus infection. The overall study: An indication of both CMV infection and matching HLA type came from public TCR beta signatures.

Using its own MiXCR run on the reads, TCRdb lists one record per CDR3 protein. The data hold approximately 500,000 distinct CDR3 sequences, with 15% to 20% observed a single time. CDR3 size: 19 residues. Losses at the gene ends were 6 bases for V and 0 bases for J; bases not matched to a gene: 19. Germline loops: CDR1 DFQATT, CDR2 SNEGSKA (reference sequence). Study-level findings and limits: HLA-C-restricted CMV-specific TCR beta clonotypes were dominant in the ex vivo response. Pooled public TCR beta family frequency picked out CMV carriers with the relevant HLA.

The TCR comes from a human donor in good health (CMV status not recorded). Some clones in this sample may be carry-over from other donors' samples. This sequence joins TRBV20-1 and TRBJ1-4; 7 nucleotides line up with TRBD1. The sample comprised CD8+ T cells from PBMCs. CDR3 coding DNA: TGCAGTGCCGCGGACGAGGCGGGAGGGGGCTGGGCAACTAATGAAAAACTGTTTTTT. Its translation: CSAADEAGGGWATNEKLFF.